This TCR beta chain derives from a study of cytomegalovirus exposure and HLA in healthy donors. Turning to the study itself: The 100 million to 140 million unique TCR beta sequences, from some 170 million T cells, were found by an earlier analysis.

The PCR used 60 Vbeta and 13 Jbeta primers. Clones were sequenced by immunoSEQ multiplex PCR, and TCRdb holds only the in-frame ones, with some missing. The sample has fewer than 85,000 clones, and its top ten clones hold roughly an eighth. Whole-study findings and limits: Some segments of the V type, notably TRBV6-2 and TRBV6-3, were excluded as indistinguishable.

Regarding this clone: Its antigen is undetermined.

Germline assignment: CDR1 MNHNS and CDR2 SASEGT. This CDR3 is built from 15 residues. Losses at the gene ends were 2 bases for V and 5 bases for J; bases not matched to a gene: 5. This sequence joins TRBV6-1 and TRBJ1-2; 10 bases are shared with TRBD1. Sequenced input: PBMCs. The origin of this receptor is a man aged 45-65 years in good health and CMV-seropositive. The CDR3 region has the DNA TGTGCCAGCAGTGAATCCGGACAGGGGGGATATGGCTACACCTTC. Amino acid sequence: CASSESGQGGYGYTF.